What follows are 25 T cell receptor beta chains derived from one specimen sequenced in a study of shared clonotypes between healthy human individuals. The protocol was immunoSEQ multiplex PCR, while the TCRdb copy is restricted to in-frame clones and leaves out a portion. The table includes approximately 2,000,000 clones, around 95% detected once. CD45RO negativity and positive selection for CCR7 defined naive CD8 cells, a population that excluded terminally differentiated effector memory CD45RA+ cells. Material: naive CD8+ T cells from PBMCs. Every receptor here comes from a man younger than 35 in good health. Some clones in this sample may be carry-over from other donors' samples.

The rearrangement uses TRBV4-1 and TRBJ2-4; possibly TRBD1 or TRBD2 for D (5 bases each). The V end was cut by 0 bases, the J end by 0 bases, with 6 bases between. Germline lookup yields CDR1 MGHRA and CDR2 YSYEKL. This CDR3 is 15 amino acids long. CDR3 amino acids: CASSQEGVAKNIQYF. In DNA form, the CDR3 reads TGCGCCAGCAGCCAAGAGGGGGTAGCCAAAAACATTCAGTACTTC.

The chain joins TRBV11-2 to TRBJ2-1; 8 positions match TRBD2. Germline V gene data show CDR1 as SGHAT and CDR2 as FQNNGV. V was pared by 1 base and J by 2 bases, with 4 bases of the junction left unmatched. The CDR3 loop spans 16 amino acids. The CDR3, as DNA: TGTGCCAGCAGCTTAGGGGTAGCGGGAACCTACAATGAGCAGTTCTTC. Translating gives CASSLGVAGTYNEQFF.

CDR3 protein: CASSPPGTQYF. The CDR3 nucleotides read TGTGCCAGCAGCCCCCCAGGGACCCAGTACTTC. The rearrangement uses TRBV11-2 and TRBJ2-5; D is unresolved. There are 11 residues in the CDR3. CDR1 SGHAT and CDR2 FQNNGV come from the germline V gene. Trimming pared 5 bases from V and 7 bases from J, leaving 8 bases between.

This rearrangement joins TRBV4-1 to TRBJ1-5, with D maybe TRBD1 (6 bases). There are 16 residues in the CDR3. V was shortened by 1 base and J by 4 bases, with 14 bases between the two germline ends. CDR1 MGHRA and CDR2 YSYEKL come from the germline V gene. CDR3 in amino acids: CASSQAPGTINQPQHF. Here the CDR3 DNA reads TGCGCCAGCAGCCAAGCCCCCGGGACAATTAATCAGCCCCAGCATTTT.

Worth noting for this clone: Other DNA variants within this sample encode the same CDR3. The chain couples TRBV27 to TRBJ2-7; TRBD1 or TRBD2 may be the D gene (5 bases each). Germline V CDR1 and CDR2: MNHEY, SMNVEV (reference sequence). The length of the CDR3 is 13 residues. Trimming took off 3 bases at V and 3 bases at J, with 9 bases between the two ends. The CDR3, as DNA: TGTGCCAGCAGTTTGGGACGGAACTACGAGCAGTACTTC. Translated, it gives CASSLGRNYEQYF.

V usage is TRBV4-1 and J usage is TRBJ1-1, with D maybe TRBD1 (6 bases). Trimming removed 10 bases from V and 5 bases from J, with 17 bases in between. The CDR3 runs to 13 residues. CDR1 is MGHRA and CDR2 is YSYEKL in the germline V gene. The DNA for the CDR3 is TGCGCCACAGGACGGACAGTCTCTACTGAAGCTTTCTTT. The encoded protein is CATGRTVSTEAFF.

This clone appeared a few times. This chain uses TRBV18 with TRBJ2-7; 8 bases are a match to TRBD2. The CDR3 totals 16 residues. With V trimmed by 0 bases and J by 3 bases, 7 bases remained unmatched. Germline CDR1 and CDR2: KGHSH and LQKENI. The CDR3 is CASSPPRLANSYEQYF. As DNA, the CDR3 is TGTGCCAGCTCACCACCGCGACTAGCGAACAGCTACGAGCAGTACTTC.

The chain combines TRBV19 with TRBJ1-5; D remains ambiguous. Trimming took off 8 bases at V and 4 bases at J, with 15 bases between the two ends. The CDR3 is made up of 14 amino acids. The germline CDR1 and CDR2 sequences are LNHDA and SQIVND (reference sequence). DNA of the CDR3: TGTGCCAGTGAGGGCCTCGGACTTAATCAGCCCCAGCATTTT. Its translation is CASEGLGLNQPQHF.

V gene TRBV27 combines with J gene TRBJ2-1; D unclear. The V end lost 4 bases, the J end lost 1 base, and 17 bases lay between the germline ends. The CDR3 contains 17 residues. From germline, CDR1 is MNHEY and CDR2 SMNVEV (reference sequence). The CDR3 protein is CASSWSVGEVSYNEQFF. For the CDR3, the DNA is TGTGCCAGCAGTTGGTCGGTTGGCGAAGTGTCCTACAATGAGCAGTTCTTC.

The chain uses TRBV15 and TRBJ1-1, with a weak D call TRBD1 (6 bases). Per germline, CDR1 LNHNV and CDR2 YYDKDF (reference sequence). CDR3 length: 14 residues. With 0 bases removed from V and 5 bases from J, the gap between germline ends came to 10 bases. The CDR3 nucleotides read TGTGCCACCAGCAGAGATTCCAGGGGAACTGAAGCTTTCTTT. Its translation is CATSRDSRGTEAFF.

The chain has TRBV30 and TRBJ1-2; 10 bases are a match to TRBD1. The length of the CDR3 is 15 residues. The V gene end was trimmed by 7 bases and the J gene end by 6 bases; junction bases not matched to a gene: 14. The germline CDR1 and CDR2 sequences are GTSNPN and SVGIG (reference sequence). CDR3 region: CAYSGTGVLGDGYTF. CDR3 DNA sequence: TGTGCCTACTCCGGGACAGGGGTACTAGGGGATGGCTACACCTTC.

The chain couples TRBV5-1 to TRBJ2-3; possibly TRBD1 for D (6 bases). This CDR3 is built from 14 residues. Trimming removed 4 bases at V and 9 bases at J, with 18 bases between. Looked up from germline, CDR1 is SGHRS and CDR2 is YFSETQ. The CDR3 coding sequence is TGCGCCAGCAGCCAAACCAGGACTGGGGGCACGCAGTATTTT. It translates to CASSQTRTGGTQYF.

The chain uses TRBV6-6 and TRBJ1-1; D is undetermined. Trimming removed 2 bases from V and 1 base from J, with 14 bases in between. This CDR3 region has 16 residues. In germline, CDR1 is MNHNY, CDR2 SVGAGI (reference sequence). CDR3 amino acids: CASSYPGVGRNTEAFF. CDR3 nucleotides: TGTGCCAGCAGTTACCCCGGGGTAGGTAGGAACACTGAAGCTTTCTTT.

The V call is TRBV7-9, the J call TRBJ2-7; D is uncertain. Trimming cost V 5 bases and J 3 bases, with 8 bases left between them. This CDR3 contains 12 residues. The germline gives CDR1 SEHNR, CDR2 FQNEAQ (reference sequence). The CDR3 loop is CASSLRFYEQYF. CDR3 DNA sequence: TGTGCCAGCAGCCTCAGATTCTACGAGCAGTACTTC. The full variable domain, its missing parts supplied by reference TRBV7-9 and TRBJ2-7, is DTGVSQNPRHKITKRGQNVTFRCDPISEHNRLYWYRQTLGQGPEFLTYFQNEAQLEKSRLLSDRFSAERPKGSFSTLEIQRTEQGDSAMYLCASSLRFYEQYFGPGTRLTVT.

The V gene is TRBV27, the J gene TRBJ2-5; 9 bases are a match to TRBD1. Germline V gene data show CDR1 as MNHEY and CDR2 as SMNVEV (reference sequence). V shed 5 bases and J 5 bases; nucleotides not matched to a gene: 9. The CDR3 is made up of 15 amino acids. CDR3 loop: CASSPPGTGRETQYF. CDR3 coding DNA: TGTGCCAGCAGTCCACCGGGGACAGGGAGGGAGACCCAGTACTTC.

The J gene is TRBJ2-5, the V gene TRBV28; 8 bases fit TRBD2. V trimming: 5 bases; J trimming: 2 bases; junction bases outside the gene matches: 7. CDR3 length: 15 residues. The germline CDR1 and CDR2 sequences are MDHEN and SYDVKM. This chain's CDR3 is CASSPLGLEQETQYF. DNA of the CDR3: TGTGCCAGCAGTCCCCTGGGACTAGAACAAGAGACCCAGTACTTC. The full variable domain, rest sourced from reference TRBV28 and TRBJ2-5, is DVKVTQSSRYLVKRTGEKVFLECVQDMDHENMFWYRQDPGLGLRLIYFSYDVKMKEKGDIPEGYSVSREKKERFSLILESASTNQTSMYLCASSPLGLEQETQYFGPGTRLLVL.

A few counts support this clone. The gene calls are TRBV7-9 and TRBJ1-1; D perhaps matches TRBD1 (5 bases). Trimming cost V 7 bases and J 4 bases, with 13 bases left between them. There are 13 residues in the CDR3. Germline V gene sequence: CDR1 SEHNR, CDR2 FQNEAQ (reference sequence). CDR3 bases: TGTGCCAGCACCCAGGGACTTGTCACTGAAGCTTTCTTT. This sequence encodes CASTQGLVTEAFF.

The rearrangement uses TRBV6-6 and TRBJ1-2, with TRBD1 identical over 9 bases. The CDR3 length is 15 residues. Unmatched junction bases numbered 2, after V lost 2 bases and J lost 1 base. Germline CDR1 MNHNY, CDR2 SVGAGI (reference sequence). The CDR3 coding sequence is TGTGCCAGCAGTTACCGGGACAGGGTTAACTATGGCTACACCTTC. It encodes CASSYRDRVNYGYTF.

The chain has TRBV15 and TRBJ1-1, with unresolved D. Looked up from germline, CDR1 is LNHNV and CDR2 is YYDKDF (reference sequence). V was clipped by 3 bases and J by 1 base, with 12 bases between them. This CDR3 contains 15 residues. The CDR3 here is CATSRGTSSNTEAFF. CDR3 DNA: TGTGCCACCAGCAGGGGAACATCGTCGAACACTGAAGCTTTCTTT.

This sequence joins TRBV11-1 and TRBJ1-6; D not resolved. Germline V gives CDR1 SGHAT, CDR2 FQDESV (reference sequence). Trimming shortened V by 1 base and J by 6 bases, and 10 bases separated the two germline ends. CDR3 length equals 15 residues. CDR3 nucleotide sequence: TGTGCCAGCAGCTTAGGTCGGGAGTCTAATTCACCCCTCCACTTT. It translates to CASSLGRESNSPLHF.

J is TRBJ1-1 and V is TRBV27, with a tentative D call TRBD1 (5 bases). This CDR3 is 13 amino acids long. Trimming took off 6 bases at V and 7 bases at J, with 15 bases between the two ends. The V gene's germline CDR1 is MNHEY and CDR2 SMNVEV (reference sequence). The DNA of the CDR3 is TGTGCCAGCAGCCCAGGACACCTATTTGAAGCTTTCTTT. Protein product: CASSPGHLFEAFF.

V usage is TRBV11-2 and J usage is TRBJ2-7; TRBD2 matches 8 bases. V lost 5 bases, J lost 6 bases, and 6 bases stayed unmatched. The germline CDR1 and CDR2 sequences are SGHAT and FQNNGV. This CDR3 is 13 amino acids long. The CDR3 spells CASSLTSDSEQYF. CDR3 DNA sequence: TGTGCCAGCAGCCTGACTAGCGACTCCGAGCAGTACTTC.

The chain is built from TRBV4-1 and TRBJ1-2; D not certain. There are 14 residues in the CDR3. Germline V gene sequence: CDR1 MGHRA, CDR2 YSYEKL. V was cut by 0 bases and J by 4 bases, with 9 bases left in between. For the CDR3, the DNA is TGCGCCAGCAGCCAAGAAGCCAGCTTCTATGGCTACACCTTC. This codes for CASSQEASFYGYTF.

The V gene is TRBV27, the J gene TRBJ2-1, with 7 bases that match TRBD2. The CDR3 length is 15 residues. J was trimmed by 10 bases and V by 4 bases; bases with no gene match: 13. Germline CDR1 and CDR2: MNHEY and SMNVEV (reference sequence). The CDR3 spells CASSWERGGRGEQFF. CDR3 sequence (DNA): TGTGCCAGCAGTTGGGAGCGGGGTGGTCGTGGGGAGCAGTTCTTC.

In nucleotides, the CDR3 is TGCGCCAGCAGCCCGGTACTTCGGGGCAATGAGCAGTTCTTC. It codes for CASSPVLRGNEQFF. The V gene is TRBV5-1, the J gene TRBJ2-1, with D possibly being TRBD2 (5 bases). Trimming left V 4 bases short and J 6 bases short, with 14 bases between. The CDR3 length is 14 residues. Germline assignment: CDR1 SGHRS and CDR2 YFSETQ.